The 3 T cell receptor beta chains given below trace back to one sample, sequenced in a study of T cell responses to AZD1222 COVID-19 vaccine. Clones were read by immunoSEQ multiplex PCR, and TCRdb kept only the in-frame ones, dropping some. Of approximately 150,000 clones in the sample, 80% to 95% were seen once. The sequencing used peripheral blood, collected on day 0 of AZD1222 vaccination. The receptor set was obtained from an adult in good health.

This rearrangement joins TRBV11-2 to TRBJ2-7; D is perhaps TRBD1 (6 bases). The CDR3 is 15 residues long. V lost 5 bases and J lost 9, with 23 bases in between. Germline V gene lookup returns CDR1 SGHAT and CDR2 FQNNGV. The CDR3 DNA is TGTGCCAGCAGCCCCTTAGGGGGAACCCTACGAGGGCAGTACTTC. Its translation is CASSPLGGTLRGQYF.

Written as DNA, the CDR3 is TGTGCCAGCAGTCATCGGACTAGCGGGAATAGAAATGAGCAGTTCTTC. Encoded protein: CASSHRTSGNRNEQFF. This chain uses TRBV6-4 with TRBJ2-1, with 12 bases matching TRBD2. The junction had 9 bases not matched to a gene; V was cut back by 5 bases and J by 7 bases. This CDR3 region has 16 residues. In germline, CDR1 is MRHNA, CDR2 SNTAGT.

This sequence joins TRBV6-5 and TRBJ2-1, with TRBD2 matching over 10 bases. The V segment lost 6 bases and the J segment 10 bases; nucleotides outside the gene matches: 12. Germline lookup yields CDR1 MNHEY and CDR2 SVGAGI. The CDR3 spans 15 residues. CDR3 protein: CASSPPLAGVGEQFF. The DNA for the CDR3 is TGTGCCAGCAGCCCCCCCCTAGCGGGAGTCGGGGAGCAGTTCTTC.